These 9 T cell receptor beta chains were sequenced from one sample in a study of cytomegalovirus exposure and HLA in healthy donors. Here immunoSEQ multiplex PCR was the method, and the copy in TCRdb shows in-frame clones only, minus some. In the table there are 150,000 or so clones, roughly nine tenths of which are singletons. The material sequenced was PBMCs. These receptors were taken from a woman in her late teens or twenties in good health and CMV-seropositive.

J is TRBJ1-6 and V is TRBV18; 7 positions agree with TRBD1. The CDR3 loop spans 16 amino acids. Germline lookup yields CDR1 KGHSH and CDR2 LQKENI. After removal of 2 bases from V and 4 bases from J, the junction contained 5 bases not matched to a gene. CDR3 nucleotides: TGTGCCAGCTCACCAACAGGGGACCTTTATAATTCACCCCTCCACTTT. This sequence encodes CASSPTGDLYNSPLHF.

For this clone: Its ends do not fully match the called genes, so a read error is possible. The rearrangement links TRBV7-7 to TRBJ2-7, with 8 bases identical to TRBD1. This CDR3 has 13 residues. Germline V gene data show CDR1 as SSHAT and CDR2 as FNYEAQ (reference sequence). CDR3 sequence (DNA): TGTGCTAGCAGCTTAGACAGGGGCTACGAGCAGTACTTC. As protein: CASSLDRGYEQYF.

This chain joins TRBV19 and TRBJ2-7, with a weak D call TRBD2 (5 bases). The V gene lost 0 bases and the J gene lost 1 base, with 13 bases spanning the gap. Germline loops: CDR1 LNHDA, CDR2 SQIVND (reference sequence). This CDR3 comprises 16 residues. CDR3 region: CASSIDDSVGSYEQYF. The CDR3 DNA reads TGTGCCAGTAGTATAGATGATAGCGTCGGGTCCTACGAGCAGTACTTC.

The J gene is TRBJ2-7, the V gene TRBV5-1; 9 bases are a match to TRBD1. Losses at the gene ends were 5 bases for V and 1 base for J; bases not matched to a gene: 7. Germline V gives CDR1 SGHRS, CDR2 YFSETQ. This CDR3 is built from 15 residues. The CDR3 sequence is CASSPRTGESYEQYF. The CDR3 DNA reads as TGCGCCAGCAGTCCCCGGACAGGGGAATCCTACGAGCAGTACTTC.

The CDR3, as DNA: TGTGCCAGCAGCTTGAACAGGGGGCGCGGGTTGGGAAAACTGTTTTTT. Encoded protein: CASSLNRGRGLGKLFF. The chain combines TRBV7-9 with TRBJ1-4; 9 nucleotides match TRBD1. V lost 3 bases, J lost 10 bases, and 12 bases stayed unmatched. CDR1 is SEHNR, CDR2 FQNEAQ, per germline (reference sequence). The CDR3 covers 16 residues.

The chain combines TRBV5-4 with TRBJ1-2; tentatively, D is TRBD1 (6 bases). The ends were cut back, 1 base at V and 4 bases at J, with 11 bases in the middle. Germline lookup yields CDR1 SGHNT and CDR2 YYREEE (reference sequence). The CDR3 consists of 14 residues. The CDR3 DNA reads TGTGCCAGCAGCTTGTCGGGCAGGGGCTATGGCTACACCTTC. It specifies CASSLSGRGYGYTF. The full variable domain, completed using reference TRBV5-4 and TRBJ1-2, is ETGVTQSPTHLIKTRGQQVTLRCSSQSGHNTVSWYQQALGQGPQFIFQYYREEENGRGNFPPRFSGLQFPNYSSELNVNALELDDSALYLCASSLSGRGYGYTFGSGTRLTVV.

This clone was observed a single time. This chain uses TRBV6-5 with TRBJ2-5, with D perhaps matching TRBD2 (6 bases). Germline values: CDR1 MNHEY, CDR2 SVGAGI. Trimming removed 2 bases at V and 0 bases at J, with 7 bases between. The CDR3 has 14 amino acids. CDR3 coding DNA: TGTGCCAGCAGTTACAGCGGGTACCAAGAGACCCAGTACTTC. Its translation: CASSYSGYQETQYF.

The chain recombines TRBV11-2 with TRBJ1-6; D perhaps matches TRBD1 (6 bases). The CDR3 is 14 residues long. The germline V and J ends were trimmed by 2 bases and 10 bases, with 12 bases remaining between them. Germline CDR1 is SGHAT and CDR2 is FQNNGV. This CDR3 reads CASSLIQGQSPLHF. CDR3 coding DNA: TGTGCCAGCAGCTTAATCCAGGGGCAATCACCCCTCCACTTT. Drawing the rest from reference TRBV11-2 and TRBJ1-6, the complete variable domain is EAGVAQSPRYKIIEKRQSVAFWCNPISGHATLYWYQQILGQGPKLLIQFQNNGVVDDSQLPKDRFSAERLKGVDSTLKIQPAKLEDSAVYLCASSLIQGQSPLHFGNGTRLTVT.

The chain links TRBV11-2 to TRBJ1-2; D may be TRBD1 (6 bases). The CDR3 consists of 15 residues. V shed 0 bases and J shed 4 bases, with 12 bases lying between them. Germline V gives CDR1 SGHAT, CDR2 FQNNGV. The CDR3 nucleotides are TGTGCCAGCAGCTTAGATGCGGGGGGGGCCTATGGCTACACCTTC. It specifies CASSLDAGGAYGYTF.